These 20 T cell receptor beta chains share one sample of origin, sequenced in a study of cytotoxic CD8 clonotypes in ibrutinib-treated CLL. Here immunoSEQ multiplex PCR was the method, and the copy in TCRdb shows in-frame clones only, minus some. Of fewer than 100,000 clones in the sample, roughly 80% were seen once. The source material was PBMCs, sampled after 12 months of ibrutinib treatment. The receptors shown here come from a human donor with chronic lymphocytic leukemia.

The V gene is TRBV28, the J gene TRBJ1-5; 9 bases are a match to TRBD1. The trim removed 5 bases at V and 2 bases at J, leaving 7 bases unmatched. The CDR3 contains 16 residues. Per germline, CDR1 MDHEN and CDR2 SYDVKM. CDR3 DNA: TGTGCCAGCAGTAACAGACAGGGGGGGGGCAATCAGCCCCAGCATTTT. Translation gives CASSNRQGGGNQPQHF. Full variable domain (rest looked up from reference TRBV28 and TRBJ1-5): DVKVTQSSRYLVKRTGEKVFLECVQDMDHENMFWYRQDPGLGLRLIYFSYDVKMKEKGDIPEGYSVSREKKERFSLILESASTNQTSMYLCASSNRQGGGNQPQHFGDGTRLSIL.

The chain has TRBV5-1 and TRBJ2-7; 10 bases are a match to TRBD2. The trim removed 4 bases at V and 7 bases at J, leaving 14 bases unmatched. Germline values: CDR1 SGHRS, CDR2 YFSETQ. The CDR3 sequence is 16 residues long. Here the CDR3 reads CASSPRAGGPSLEQYF. The CDR3 DNA sequence: TGCGCCAGCAGCCCCCGAGCGGGAGGGCCGTCGTTGGAGCAGTACTTC.

The chain uses TRBV9 and TRBJ1-4, with 10 nucleotides matching TRBD1. CDR1 and CDR2 (germline): SGDLS, YYNGEE. The trim removed 3 bases at V and 3 bases at J, leaving 2 bases unmatched. This CDR3 is built from 15 residues. CDR3 DNA sequence: TGTGCCAGCAGCGAGGGACAGGGGTCTAATGAAAAACTGTTTTTT. The encoded protein is CASSEGQGSNEKLFF. The full variable domain, completed using reference TRBV9 and TRBJ1-4, is DSGVTQTPKHLITATGQRVTLRCSPRSGDLSVYWYQQSLDQGLQFLIQYYNGEERAKGNILERFSAQQFPDLHSELNLSSLELGDSALYFCASSEGQGSNEKLFFGSGTQLSVL.

This clone showed up just once. This chain links TRBV6-5 with TRBJ1-2; D unresolved. The CDR3 is made up of 11 amino acids. Germline V gene sequence: CDR1 MNHEY, CDR2 SVGAGI. V dropped 7 bases and J dropped 4 bases, with 7 bases sitting between them. CDR3 loop: CASTIGYGYTF. DNA of the CDR3: TGTGCCAGCACAATCGGCTATGGCTACACCTTC.

The chain carries TRBV7-9 and TRBJ1-5; D is possibly TRBD1 (6 bases). CDR1 SEHNR and CDR2 FQNEAQ come from the germline V gene (reference sequence). The CDR3 is 15 amino acids. The ends were cut back, 5 bases at V and 5 bases at J, with 16 bases in the middle. The CDR3 region has the DNA TGTGCCAGCAGCCAAGACCGGGGGGGGCATCAGCCCCAGCATTTT. Residues: CASSQDRGGHQPQHF.

The chain joins TRBV29-1 to TRBJ1-2; 10 positions agree with TRBD1. Per the germline V gene, CDR1 is SQVTM and CDR2 is ANQGSEA. After removal of 7 bases from V and 4 bases from J, the junction contained 3 bases not matched to a gene. The CDR3 covers 12 residues. Written as DNA, the CDR3 is TGCAGCGCCTGGGACAGGGGCTATGGCTACACCTTC. Translated: CSAWDRGYGYTF.

With regard to this clone: Other nucleotide sequences from this sample produce the same CDR3. This chain joins TRBV9 and TRBJ2-3; a weak D match, TRBD1 (6 bases). CDR1 SGDLS and CDR2 YYNGEE come from the germline V gene. With 4 bases removed from V and 3 bases from J, the gap between germline ends came to 15 bases. This CDR3 contains 15 residues. The DNA of the CDR3 is TGTGCCAGCAGCCCCACTGTAACAGGGACAGATACGCAGTATTTT. Its protein product is CASSPTVTGTDTQYF.

This clone was detected a few times. The chain recombines TRBV6-5 with TRBJ1-1; D may be TRBD1 (6 bases). CDR3 length: 13 amino acids. The germline V gene encodes CDR1 MNHEY and CDR2 SVGAGI. Trimming left V 10 bases short and J 1 base short, with 13 bases between. CDR3 region: CATLRGSNTEAFF. The CDR3 DNA reads as TGTGCCACCCTCAGGGGCTCGAACACTGAAGCTTTCTTT.

V is TRBV11-2 and J is TRBJ2-7, with a possible D match to TRBD1 (6 bases). Germline V lookup: CDR1 SGHAT, CDR2 FQNNGV. V gave up 2 bases and J gave up 12 bases, with 17 bases separating them. The CDR3 runs 13 residues. The CDR3 DNA reads as TGTGCCAGCAGCTTAAGACAGGCCACCTACTTGTACTTC. Protein product: CASSLRQATYLYF. The whole variable domain, remainder taken from reference TRBV11-2 and TRBJ2-7, is EAGVAQSPRYKIIEKRQSVAFWCNPISGHATLYWYQQILGQGPKLLIQFQNNGVVDDSQLPKDRFSAERLKGVDSTLKIQPAKLEDSAVYLCASSLRQATYLYFGPGTRLTVT.

The V and J genes are TRBV4-3 and TRBJ1-1; maybe TRBD1 (6 bases). Trimming removed 0 bases at V and 8 bases at J, with 16 bases between. Germline assignment: CDR1 LGHNA and CDR2 YSLEER. The CDR3 length is 15 residues. The CDR3 reads CASSQDPGAQREAFF. CDR3 in DNA: TGCGCCAGCAGCCAAGATCCAGGGGCCCAGAGGGAAGCTTTCTTT.

The sample holds a few counts of this clone. The chain carries TRBV19 and TRBJ2-2; D may be TRBD2 (5 bases). The germline gives CDR1 LNHDA, CDR2 SQIVND (reference sequence). The CDR3 covers 12 residues. The germline V and J ends were trimmed by 5 bases and 6 bases, with 7 bases remaining between them. CDR3 region: CASSLRAGELFF. Here the CDR3 DNA reads TGTGCCAGTAGTTTGAGGGCCGGGGAGCTGTTTTTT.

The chain recombines TRBV5-1 with TRBJ1-5; tentatively, D is TRBD1 (5 bases). Germline loops: CDR1 SGHRS, CDR2 YFSETQ. The CDR3 totals 14 residues. V lost 4 bases, J lost 4 bases, and 12 bases lay in between. The CDR3 DNA follows: TGCGCCAGCAGCCAGGGTGTTGGGAATCAGCCCCAGCATTTT. As protein: CASSQGVGNQPQHF. The entire variable domain, with the rest obtained from reference TRBV5-1 and TRBJ1-5, is as follows: KAGVTQTPRYLIKTRGQQVTLSCSPISGHRSVSWYQQTPGQGLQFLFEYFSETQRNKGNFPGRFSGRQFSNSRSEMNVSTLELGDSALYLCASSQGVGNQPQHFGDGTRLSIL.

The chain carries TRBV6-4 and TRBJ2-3; 13 nucleotides line up with TRBD2. V was pared by 6 bases and J by 7 bases, with 7 bases of the junction left unmatched. This CDR3 has 15 amino acids. The germline gives CDR1 MRHNA, CDR2 SNTAGT. CDR3: CASSPGLAGRNTQYF. The CDR3 DNA reads TGTGCCAGCAGCCCGGGACTAGCGGGAAGGAATACGCAGTATTTT.

The V gene is TRBV7-8, the J gene TRBJ1-5; the D gene is possibly TRBD1 (5 bases). CDR1 is SGHVS and CDR2 is FQNEAQ in the germline V gene. The CDR3 runs 16 residues. V lost 4 bases to trimming and J lost 0 bases, with 13 bases between them. The CDR3 DNA reads TGTGCCAGCAGCTCCAGAAGGGGCGTTAGCAATCAGCCCCAGCATTTT. Residues: CASSSRRGVSNQPQHF.

The chain recombines TRBV5-4 with TRBJ1-5; D is unresolved. Trimming left V 0 bases short and J 9 bases short, with 7 bases between. Germline V lookup: CDR1 SGHNT, CDR2 YYREEE (reference sequence). There are 12 residues in the CDR3. The CDR3 protein is CASSLGAGPQHF. The CDR3 bases are TGTGCCAGCAGCTTGGGTGCGGGGCCCCAGCATTTT.

The genes are TRBV2 and TRBJ2-7; maybe TRBD2 (6 bases). The CDR3 totals 17 residues. V was pared by 4 bases and J by 0 bases, with 19 bases between. Per germline, CDR1 SNHLY and CDR2 FYNNEI. The CDR3 here is CASSGLRPGESSYEQYF. CDR3 sequence (DNA): TGTGCCAGCAGTGGACTCCGACCGGGGGAAAGCTCCTACGAGCAGTACTTC.

This clone was seen only a few times. The chain joins TRBV7-2 to TRBJ2-1; D gene uncertain. The germline V gene encodes CDR1 SGHTA and CDR2 FQGNSA. CDR3 size: 15 residues. V lost 5 bases and J 6 bases, leaving 17 bases between the germline ends. Here the CDR3 reads CASSTRPNGVNEQFF. The CDR3 DNA reads as TGTGCCAGCAGCACCCGGCCCAACGGCGTCAATGAGCAGTTCTTC.

V gene TRBV10-3 combines with J gene TRBJ2-5; the D call may be TRBD1 or TRBD2 (7 bases each). The CDR3 covers 16 residues. V shed 5 bases and J shed 2 bases, with 18 bases lying between them. The V gene's germline CDR1 is ENHRY and CDR2 SYGVKD. Here the CDR3 DNA reads TGTGCCATCAGTACCCCGAACAGGGGAGGGCAAGAGACCCAGTACTTC. It yields the protein CAISTPNRGGQETQYF.

V and J are TRBV7-2 and TRBJ2-1; 7 nucleotides agree with TRBD1. Per germline, CDR1 SGHTA and CDR2 FQGNSA. V lost 3 bases and J lost 5; bases outside the gene matches: 13. The length of the CDR3 is 17 residues. CDR3 nucleotide sequence: TGTGCCAGCAGCTTCGTAGGGACGGGACAGACCCACAATGAGCAGTTCTTC. Translated: CASSFVGTGQTHNEQFF.

The genes are TRBV5-1 and TRBJ2-1; possibly TRBD2 for D (6 bases). The germline V and J ends were trimmed by 0 bases and 0 bases, with 10 bases remaining between them. The CDR3 contains 16 residues. Germline V lookup: CDR1 SGHRS, CDR2 YFSETQ. The CDR3 nucleotides read TGCGCCAGCAGCTTGGACGCGGGAAACTCCTACAATGAGCAGTTCTTC. Its protein is CASSLDAGNSYNEQFF.